This TCR beta chain is drawn from a study of T cell repertoires in aging, cancer and after chemotherapy. Amplification of TCR beta used genomic DNA extracted from peripheral blood. Rearranged V-D-J TRB sequences were amplified with a mixed TRB-A/B primer pool. TCRdb re-called the multiplex PCR reads through MiXCR, storing one row per CDR3 protein. Here the sample spans thousands of distinct CDR3 sequences, over 20% being singletons. By share, this clonotype counts as medium-sized. V lost 5 bases and J 4 bases, leaving 8 bases between the germline ends. This CDR3 contains 13 residues. The V gene's germline CDR1 is KGHSH and CDR2 LQKENI.

The sequence derives from a human donor with a blood cancer. The V and J genes are TRBV18 and TRBJ2-2, with D hard to call. Sequenced input: blood. Here the CDR3 DNA reads TGTGCCAGCTCATCAATGGTCACCGGGGAGCTGTTTTTT. This gives the protein CASSSMVTGELFF.